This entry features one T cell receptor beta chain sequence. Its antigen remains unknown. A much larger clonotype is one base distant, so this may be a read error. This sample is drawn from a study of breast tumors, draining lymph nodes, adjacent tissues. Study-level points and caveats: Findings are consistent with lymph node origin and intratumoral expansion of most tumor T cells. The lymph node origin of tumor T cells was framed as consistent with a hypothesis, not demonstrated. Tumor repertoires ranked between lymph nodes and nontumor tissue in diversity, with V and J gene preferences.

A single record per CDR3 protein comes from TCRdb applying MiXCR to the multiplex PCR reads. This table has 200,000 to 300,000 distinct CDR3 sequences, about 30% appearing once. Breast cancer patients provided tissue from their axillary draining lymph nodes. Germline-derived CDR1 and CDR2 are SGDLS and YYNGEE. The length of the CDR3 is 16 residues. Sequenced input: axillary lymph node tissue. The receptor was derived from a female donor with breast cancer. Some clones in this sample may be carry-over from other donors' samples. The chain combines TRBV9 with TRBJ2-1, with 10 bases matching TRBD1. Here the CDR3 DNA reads TGTGCCAGCAGCGTAGAGGGGACAGGGGCCCACAATGCGCAGTTCTTC. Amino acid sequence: CASSVEGTGAHNAQFF.